The source of this T cell receptor (beta chain) is a study of cytomegalovirus exposure and HLA in healthy donors. Study conclusions and caveats: There were some V segments, including TRBV6-2 and TRBV6-3, excluded as indistinguishable. Sequencing likely produced, as an artifact, a cluster of highly shared sequence variants. Researchers catalogued approximately 170 TCR beta chains as cytomegalovirus-associated. Diagnosis of cytomegalovirus status made by the classifier reportedly showed high specificity and sensitivity.

Primers for the PCR totalled 60 Vbeta and 13 Jbeta. Measured with immunoSEQ multiplex PCR; TCRdb has only the in-frame clones, and not every one. The sample holds around 150,000 clones, less than 90% seen once. This CDR3 comprises 14 residues. Germline V gene lookup returns CDR1 SGHTA and CDR2 FQGNSA. J gave up 7 bases and V 1 base, and 2 bases lay outside the gene matches. A note on this clone: Its antigen remains unidentified.

The chain recombines TRBV7-2 with TRBJ2-1; 9 nucleotides match TRBD2. The sequencing input was PBMCs. The sequence derives from a middle-aged man in good health and CMV-seronegative. The CDR3 spells CASSLVSGGNEQFF. CDR3 nucleotides: TGTGCCAGCAGCTTAGTTAGCGGGGGTAATGAGCAGTTCTTC.